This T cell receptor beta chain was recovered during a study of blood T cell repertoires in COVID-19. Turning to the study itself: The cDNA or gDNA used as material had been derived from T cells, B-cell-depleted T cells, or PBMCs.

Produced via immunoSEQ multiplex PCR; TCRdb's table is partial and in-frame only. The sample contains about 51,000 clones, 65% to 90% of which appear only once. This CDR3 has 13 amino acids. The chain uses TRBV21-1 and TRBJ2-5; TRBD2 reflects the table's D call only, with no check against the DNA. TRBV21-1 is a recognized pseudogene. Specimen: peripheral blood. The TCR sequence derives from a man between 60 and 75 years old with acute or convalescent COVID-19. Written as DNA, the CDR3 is TGTGCCAGCAGGGGGCGGGGGAAAGAGACCCAGTACTTC. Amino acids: CASRGRGKETQYF.